This T cell receptor (beta chain) was identified during a study of cytomegalovirus exposure and HLA in healthy donors. Study information: Earlier work reported approximately 100 million unique TCR beta sequences from 150 million to 200 million T cells. Overall study results and limits: The authors later found HLA-associated TCR beta chains more clonally expanded than equally common others. Later analysis identified a missense DCLRE1C variant that was linked to TCR beta V- and J-gene trimming.

Notes on this clone: What it binds is not known.

In germline, CDR1 is LGHNA, CDR2 YSLEER. V trimming: 0 bases; J trimming: 4 bases; junction bases outside the gene matches: 7. There are 16 residues in the CDR3. Vbeta (60) and Jbeta (13) primers were used in the PCR. Here immunoSEQ multiplex PCR was the method, and the copy in TCRdb shows in-frame clones only, minus some. Among hundreds of thousands of clones listed, almost 80% were seen once. The chain recombines TRBV4-3 with TRBJ1-2; the match to TRBD1 covers 8 bases. The sequence was obtained from a man between 18 and 29 years old in good health and CMV-seronegative. Source material: PBMCs. CDR3 amino acids: CASSQERQGNFYGYTF. DNA for the CDR3: TGCGCCAGCAGCCAAGAACGACAGGGGAACTTCTATGGCTACACCTTC.